Shown below are 3 T cell receptor beta chains from a single sample sequenced in a study of T cells in localized non-small cell lung cancer. Profiled with immunoSEQ multiplex PCR; TCRdb holds only in-frame clones, not every one. The sample yields 100,000 to 150,000 clones, 89% seen once. Sequenced here: peripheral blood, sampled before any cancer treatment. The receptors were sampled from a female donor older than 55 with stage I lung adenocarcinoma.

V gene TRBV6-4 combines with J gene TRBJ2-3; D is perhaps TRBD2 (5 bases). The V and J ends lost 6 bases and 4 bases respectively, with 14 bases between them. The CDR3 length is 14 residues. Germline CDR1 MRHNA, CDR2 SNTAGT. The CDR3 DNA is TGTGCCAGCAGCCCCGGGCCCGGGGCAGATACGCAGTATTTT. Translation gives CASSPGPGADTQYF.

DNA for the CDR3: TGTGCCATCCGGGACAGTGTTTCCACAGATACGCAGTATTTT. This translates into CAIRDSVSTDTQYF. This chain links TRBV10-3 with TRBJ2-3, with TRBD1 identical over 7 bases. CDR3 length equals 14 residues. Looked up from germline, CDR1 is ENHRY and CDR2 is SYGVKD. The J segment lost 2 bases and the V segment lost 8 bases, leaving 7 bases of the junction unmatched.

The rearrangement links TRBV28 to TRBJ1-2; tentative D call: TRBD1 (5 bases). Trimming cost V 7 bases and J 8 bases, with 17 bases left between them. This CDR3 contains 13 residues. Germline V CDR1 and CDR2: MDHEN, SYDVKM. This chain's CDR3 is CASMITGRRGYTF. The DNA for the CDR3 is TGTGCCAGCATGATAACAGGAAGACGCGGCTACACCTTC.